Listed here is a single T cell receptor beta chain. Its target is not known. This sample was included in a study of T cells after yellow fever vaccination. Study-wide context: Any fraction with a low cell number was prepared using SMART-Seq v4 Ultra Low Input. Study conclusions and caveats: Most primary-vaccination clones recurred post-booster (under 98% CD4, roughly 91% CD8).

The length of the CDR3 is 15 residues. The germline V gene encodes CDR1 MNHNS and CDR2 SASEGT. V gave up 1 base and J gave up 5 bases; unmatched junction bases: 1. TCRdb re-called the 5' RACE reads with MiXCR, one entry per CDR3 protein. Of 450,000 to 650,000 distinct CDR3 sequences in the sample, roughly a fifth were seen once. This TCR was sampled from a man aged 18 to 30 who received the YFV17D yellow fever vaccine. The starting material was PBMCs, obtained 20 to 25 days after the first yellow fever vaccination. The chain combines TRBV6-1 with TRBJ2-1, with 11 nucleotides matching TRBD2. The CDR3 sequence is CASSEGLAGNNEQFF. CDR3 DNA sequence: TGTGCCAGCAGTGAAGGACTAGCGGGGAACAATGAGCAGTTCTTC.